This T cell receptor beta chain derives from a study of PD-1 blockade in classical Hodgkin lymphoma. Across the study: A 3 mg/kg intravenous dose of nivolumab was received by patients every 2 weeks.

Method: immunoSEQ multiplex PCR; TCRdb's copy keeps in-frame clones and lacks some. The sample holds 70,000 to 85,000 clones, more than 85% seen once. V lost 1 base and J 5 bases, leaving 7 bases between the germline ends. CDR1 is SGHKS and CDR2 is YYEKEE in the germline V gene (reference sequence). This CDR3 has 13 residues. Every patient relapsed after autologous stem cell transplantation, and brentuximab vedotin exposure varied. With regard to this clone: Its antigen is unidentified.

Overall study results and limits: Compared with baseline, CD4+ but not CD8+ TCR diversity had risen significantly by C4D1. Newly diagnosed patients reportedly had lower baseline TCR diversity than healthy donors. Why the repertoires differ is still unclear, perhaps disease activity or prior therapy.

The clonotype was recovered from a human donor with classical Hodgkin lymphoma. The gene calls are TRBV5-5 and TRBJ2-1; D gene uncertain. The sequencing here drew on peripheral blood mononuclear cells (PBMCs), taken at baseline. The CDR3 nucleotides are TGTGCCAGCAGCTTGACTGCCCACAATGAGCAGTTCTTC. Amino acid sequence: CASSLTAHNEQFF.